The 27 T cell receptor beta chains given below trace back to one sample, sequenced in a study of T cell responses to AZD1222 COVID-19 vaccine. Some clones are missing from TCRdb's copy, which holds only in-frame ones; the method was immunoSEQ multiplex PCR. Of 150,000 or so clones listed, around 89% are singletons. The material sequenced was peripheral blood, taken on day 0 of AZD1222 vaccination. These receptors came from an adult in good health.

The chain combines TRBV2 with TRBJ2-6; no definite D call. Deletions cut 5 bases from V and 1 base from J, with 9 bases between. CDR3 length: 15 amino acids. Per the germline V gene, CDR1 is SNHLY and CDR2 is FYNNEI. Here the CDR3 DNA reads TGTGCCAGCAGTCCAACCCTTTCTGGGGCCAACGTCCTGACTTTC. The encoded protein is CASSPTLSGANVLTF.

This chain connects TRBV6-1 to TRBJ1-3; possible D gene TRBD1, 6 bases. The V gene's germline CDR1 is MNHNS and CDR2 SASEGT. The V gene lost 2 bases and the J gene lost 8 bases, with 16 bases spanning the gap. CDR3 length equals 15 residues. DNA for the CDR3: TGTGCCAGCAGTGAAATGTGGGGGGGGCTCCACACCATATATTTT. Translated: CASSEMWGGLHTIYF.

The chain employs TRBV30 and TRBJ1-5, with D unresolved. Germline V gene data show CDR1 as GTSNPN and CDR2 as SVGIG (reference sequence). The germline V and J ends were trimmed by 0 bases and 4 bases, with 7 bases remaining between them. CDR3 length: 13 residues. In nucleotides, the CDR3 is TGTGCCTGGAGTGTAACAGATAATCAGCCCCAGCATTTT. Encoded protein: CAWSVTDNQPQHF.

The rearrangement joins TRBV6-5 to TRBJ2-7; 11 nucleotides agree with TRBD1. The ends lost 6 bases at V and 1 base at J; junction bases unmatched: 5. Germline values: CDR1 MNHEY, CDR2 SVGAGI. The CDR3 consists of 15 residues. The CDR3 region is CASRVGQGGSYEQYF. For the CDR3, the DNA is TGTGCCAGCAGGGTGGGACAGGGGGGTTCCTACGAGCAGTACTTC.

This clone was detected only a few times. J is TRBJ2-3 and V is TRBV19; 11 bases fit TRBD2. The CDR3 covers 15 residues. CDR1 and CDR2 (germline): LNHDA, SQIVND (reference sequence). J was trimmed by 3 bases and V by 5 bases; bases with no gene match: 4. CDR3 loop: CASSALAGATDTQYF. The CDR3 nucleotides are TGTGCCAGTAGTGCACTAGCGGGAGCGACAGATACGCAGTATTTT. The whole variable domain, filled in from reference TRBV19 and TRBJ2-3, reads DGGITQSPKYLFRKEGQNVTLSCEQNLNHDAMYWYRQDPGQGLRLIYYSQIVNDFQKGDIAEGYSVSREKKESFPLTVTSAQKNPTAFYLCASSALAGATDTQYFGPGTRLTVL.

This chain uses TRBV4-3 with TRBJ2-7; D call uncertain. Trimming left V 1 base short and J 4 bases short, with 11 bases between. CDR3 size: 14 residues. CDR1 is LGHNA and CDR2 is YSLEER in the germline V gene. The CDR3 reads CASSQGRSGYEQYF. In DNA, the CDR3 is TGCGCCAGCAGCCAAGGGCGCTCGGGTTACGAGCAGTACTTC.

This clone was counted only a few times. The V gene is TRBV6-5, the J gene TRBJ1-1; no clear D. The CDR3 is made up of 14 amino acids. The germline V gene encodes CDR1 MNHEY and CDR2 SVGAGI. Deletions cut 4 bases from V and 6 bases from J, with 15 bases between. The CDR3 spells CASSSPMKRPEAFF. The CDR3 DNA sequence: TGTGCCAGCAGTTCCCCAATGAAGCGCCCTGAAGCTTTCTTT.

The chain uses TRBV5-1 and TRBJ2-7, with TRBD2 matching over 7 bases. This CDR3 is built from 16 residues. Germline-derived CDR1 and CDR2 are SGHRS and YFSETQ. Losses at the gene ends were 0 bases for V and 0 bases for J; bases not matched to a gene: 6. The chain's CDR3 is CASSLALRESSYEQYF. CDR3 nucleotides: TGCGCCAGCAGCTTGGCTCTGCGGGAGAGCTCCTACGAGCAGTACTTC.

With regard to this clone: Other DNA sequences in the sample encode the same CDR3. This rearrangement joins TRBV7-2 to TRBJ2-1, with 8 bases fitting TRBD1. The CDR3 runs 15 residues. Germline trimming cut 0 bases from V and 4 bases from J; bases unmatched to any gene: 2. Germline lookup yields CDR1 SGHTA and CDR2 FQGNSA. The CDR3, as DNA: TGTGCCAGCAGCTTAGCGGGACAGGCATACAATGAGCAGTTCTTC. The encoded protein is CASSLAGQAYNEQFF.

Here the CDR3 reads CASSYLTGGRAEAFF. The CDR3, as DNA: TGTGCCAGCAGTTACTTAACAGGGGGCCGGGCTGAAGCTTTCTTT. The chain has TRBV6-2 or TRBV6-3 and TRBJ1-1; 9 bases fit TRBD1. The V and J ends lost 1 base and 6 bases, in that order; junction bases with no gene match: 6. This CDR3 has 15 amino acids. Germline CDR1 reads MNHEY; CDR2 reads SVGEGT.

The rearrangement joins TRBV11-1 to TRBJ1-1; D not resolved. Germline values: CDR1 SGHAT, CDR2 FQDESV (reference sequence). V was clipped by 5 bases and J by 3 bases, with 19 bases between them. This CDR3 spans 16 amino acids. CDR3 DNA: TGTGCCAGCAGCCCAAAGATCCGGGAAAGAGACACTGAAGCTTTCTTT. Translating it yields CASSPKIRERDTEAFF.

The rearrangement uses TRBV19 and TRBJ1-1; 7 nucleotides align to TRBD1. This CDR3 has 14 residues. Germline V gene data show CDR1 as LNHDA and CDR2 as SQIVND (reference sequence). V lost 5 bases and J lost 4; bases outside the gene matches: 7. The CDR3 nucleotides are TGTGCCAGTAGTTCCCCGACAGGGTTCACTGAAGCTTTCTTT. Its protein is CASSSPTGFTEAFF.

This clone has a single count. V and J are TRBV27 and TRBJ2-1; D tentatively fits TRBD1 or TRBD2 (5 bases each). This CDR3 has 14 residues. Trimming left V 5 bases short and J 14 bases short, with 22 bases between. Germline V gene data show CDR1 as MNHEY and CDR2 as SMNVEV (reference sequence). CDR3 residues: CASSPTRAGTFEFF. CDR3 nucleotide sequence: TGTGCCAGCAGTCCCACCCGCGCCGGGACCTTCGAGTTCTTC.

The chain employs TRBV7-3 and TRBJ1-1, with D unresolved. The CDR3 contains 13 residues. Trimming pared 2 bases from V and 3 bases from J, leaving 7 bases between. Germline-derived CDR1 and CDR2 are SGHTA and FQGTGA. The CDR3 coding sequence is TGTGCCAGCAGCTTAGCGGTAGACACTGAAGCTTTCTTT. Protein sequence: CASSLAVDTEAFF.

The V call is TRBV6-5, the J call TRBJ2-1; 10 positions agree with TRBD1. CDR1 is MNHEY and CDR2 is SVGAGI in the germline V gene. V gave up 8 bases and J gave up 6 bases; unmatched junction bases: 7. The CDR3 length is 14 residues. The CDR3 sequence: CASWRRDRGNEQFF. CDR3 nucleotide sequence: TGTGCCAGCTGGCGGCGGGACAGGGGCAATGAGCAGTTCTTC.

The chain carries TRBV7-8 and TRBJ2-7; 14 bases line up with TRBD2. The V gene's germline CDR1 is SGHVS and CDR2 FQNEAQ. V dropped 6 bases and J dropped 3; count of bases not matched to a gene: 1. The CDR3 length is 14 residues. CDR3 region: CASRGTSGGYEQYF. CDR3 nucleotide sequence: TGTGCCAGCAGGGGGACTAGCGGGGGCTACGAGCAGTACTTC.

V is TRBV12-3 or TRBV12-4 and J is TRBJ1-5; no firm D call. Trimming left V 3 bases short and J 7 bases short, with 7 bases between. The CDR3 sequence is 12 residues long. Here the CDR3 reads CASSFTGQPQHF. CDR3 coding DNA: TGTGCCAGCAGTTTCACCGGCCAGCCCCAGCATTTT.

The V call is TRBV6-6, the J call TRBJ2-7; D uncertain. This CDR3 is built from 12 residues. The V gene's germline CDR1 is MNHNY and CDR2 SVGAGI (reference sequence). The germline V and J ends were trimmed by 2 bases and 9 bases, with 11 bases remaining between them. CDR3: CASSYPLQGQYF. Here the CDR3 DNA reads TGTGCCAGCAGTTACCCCTTACAAGGGCAGTACTTC.

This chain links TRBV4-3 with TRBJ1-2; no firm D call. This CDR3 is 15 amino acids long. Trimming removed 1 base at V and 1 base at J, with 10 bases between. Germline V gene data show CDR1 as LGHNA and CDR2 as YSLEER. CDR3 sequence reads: CASSQAPGSNYGYTF. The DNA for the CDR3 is TGCGCCAGCAGCCAAGCTCCGGGAAGTAACTATGGCTACACCTTC.

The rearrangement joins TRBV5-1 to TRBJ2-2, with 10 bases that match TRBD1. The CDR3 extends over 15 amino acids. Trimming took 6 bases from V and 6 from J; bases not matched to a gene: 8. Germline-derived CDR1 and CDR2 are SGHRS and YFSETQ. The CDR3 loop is CASIVGTGESGELFF. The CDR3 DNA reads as TGCGCCAGCATAGTCGGGACAGGGGAATCCGGGGAGCTGTTTTTT. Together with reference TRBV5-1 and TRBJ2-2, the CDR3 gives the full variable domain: KAGVTQTPRYLIKTRGQQVTLSCSPISGHRSVSWYQQTPGQGLQFLFEYFSETQRNKGNFPGRFSGRQFSNSRSEMNVSTLELGDSALYLCASIVGTGESGELFFGEGSRLTVL.

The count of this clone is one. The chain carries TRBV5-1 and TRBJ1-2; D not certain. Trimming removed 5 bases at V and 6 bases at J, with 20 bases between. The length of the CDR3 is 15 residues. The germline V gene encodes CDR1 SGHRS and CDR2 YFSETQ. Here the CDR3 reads CASRTKSGPEDGYTF. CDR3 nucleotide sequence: TGCGCCAGCAGAACTAAATCGGGCCCGGAGGATGGCTACACCTTC.

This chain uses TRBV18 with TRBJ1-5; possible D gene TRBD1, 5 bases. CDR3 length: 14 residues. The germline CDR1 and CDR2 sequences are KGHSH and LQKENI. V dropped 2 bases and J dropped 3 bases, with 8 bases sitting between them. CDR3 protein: CASSPRDLNQPQHF. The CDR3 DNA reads TGTGCCAGCTCACCAAGGGACCTCAATCAGCCCCAGCATTTT.

CDR3 sequence: CASSLTDGSNQPQHF. CDR3 in DNA: TGCGCCAGCAGCTTGACTGATGGGAGCAATCAGCCCCAGCATTTT. This rearrangement joins TRBV5-1 to TRBJ1-5; D gene unclear. Trimming took 1 base from V and 1 from J, leaving 9 bases between them. Germline loops: CDR1 SGHRS, CDR2 YFSETQ. The CDR3 loop spans 15 amino acids.

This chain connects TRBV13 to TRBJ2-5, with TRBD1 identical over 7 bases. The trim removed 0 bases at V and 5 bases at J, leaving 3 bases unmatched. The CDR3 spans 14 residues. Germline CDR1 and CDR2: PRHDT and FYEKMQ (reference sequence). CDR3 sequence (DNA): TGTGCCAGCAGCTTAGGGACAGGGTGGGAGACCCAGTACTTC. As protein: CASSLGTGWETQYF.

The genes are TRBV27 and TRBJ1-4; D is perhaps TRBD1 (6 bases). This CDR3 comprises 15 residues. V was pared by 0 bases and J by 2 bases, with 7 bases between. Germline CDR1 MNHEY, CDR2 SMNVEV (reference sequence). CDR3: CASSLSGGTNEKLFF. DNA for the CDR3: TGTGCCAGCAGTTTATCGGGGGGCACTAATGAAAAACTGTTTTTT.

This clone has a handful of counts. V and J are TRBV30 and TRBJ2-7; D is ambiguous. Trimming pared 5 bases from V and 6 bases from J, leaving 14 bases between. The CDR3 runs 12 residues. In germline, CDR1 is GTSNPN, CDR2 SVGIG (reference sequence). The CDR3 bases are TGTGCCTGGGGACGTGGGATCCGCGAGCAGTACTTC. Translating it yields CAWGRGIREQYF.

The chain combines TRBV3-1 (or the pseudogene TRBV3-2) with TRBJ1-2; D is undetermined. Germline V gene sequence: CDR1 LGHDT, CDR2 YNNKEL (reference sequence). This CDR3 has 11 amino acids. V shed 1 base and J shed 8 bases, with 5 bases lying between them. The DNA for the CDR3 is TGTGCCAGCAGCCAAGGGCTCGGCTACACCTTC. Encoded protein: CASSQGLGYTF.